This T cell receptor beta chain was found in a study of blood T cells in healthy people across ages. This clonotype appeared many times. The V gene's germline CDR1 is SQVTM and CDR2 ANQGSEA. V shed 6 bases and J shed 4 bases, with 12 bases lying between them. This CDR3 contains 13 residues. Alongside a J-beta primer mix, a sample-barcoded 5' primer served in a second PCR lasting 7 to 11 cycles. MiXCR, applied by TCRdb to the 5' RACE reads, yields one record per CDR3 protein. This sample has about a million distinct CDR3 sequences, with 35% to 40% found just once. Sequenced material: blood. This rearrangement joins TRBV29-1 to TRBJ1-4, with D possibly matching TRBD1 (5 bases). This TCR derives from a man aged 18 to 30 in good health. CDR3 loop: CSVPGASNEKLFF. The CDR3 DNA follows: TGCAGCGTCCCCGGGGCCAGTAATGAAAAACTGTTTTTT. Complete variable domain (other parts from reference TRBV29-1 and TRBJ1-4): SAVISQKPSRDICQRGTSLTIQCQVDSQVTMMFWYRQQPGQSLTLIATANQGSEATYESGFVIDKFPISRPNLTFSTLTVSNMSPEDSSIYLCSVPGASNEKLFFGSGTQLSVL.